This passage covers 9 T cell receptor beta chains from one sample sequenced in a study of blood T cells in healthy people across ages. It was with a sample-barcoded 5' primer and a J-beta primer mix that a second PCR of roughly 7 to 12 cycles was run. Using its own MiXCR run on the 5' RACE reads, TCRdb lists one record per CDR3 protein. The profile shows 630,000 or so distinct CDR3 sequences, roughly 30% of them singletons. The source material was blood. These receptors were taken from a woman older than 75 in good health.

V usage is TRBV5-6 and J usage is TRBJ1-1; D not certain. The germline CDR1 and CDR2 sequences are SGHDT and YYEEEE. CDR3 size: 16 residues. V gave up 1 base and J gave up 1 base, with 14 bases separating them. In nucleotides, the CDR3 is TGTGCCAGCAGCTTGTTTACTCCAGGTGGGAACACTGAAGCTTTCTTT. Its protein is CASSLFTPGGNTEAFF.

Worth noting for this clonotype: This may be a read error, as it is one base from a much larger clone. V usage is TRBV9 and J usage is TRBJ2-3; D is possibly TRBD1 or TRBD2 (6 bases each). The CDR3 sequence is 16 residues long. Germline V gene sequence: CDR1 SGDLS, CDR2 YYNGEE. As DNA, the CDR3 is TGTGCCAGCAGCGTAGGAGGGGGGTCCCCCACAGGTACGCAGTATTTT. Amino acid sequence: CASSVGGGSPTGTQYF. The variable domain in full, completed from reference TRBV9 and TRBJ2-3, reads DSGVTQTPKHLITATGQRVTLRCSPRSGDLSVYWYQQSLDQGLQFLIQYYNGEERAKGNILERFSAQQFPDLHSELNLSSLELGDSALYFCASSVGGGSPTGTQYFGPGTRLTVL.

This clonotype was seen many times. The chain links TRBV29-1 to TRBJ1-2; D possibly corresponds to TRBD1 (5 bases). V lost 5 bases to trimming and J lost 1 base, with 8 bases between them. The CDR3 covers 12 residues. Looked up from germline, CDR1 is SQVTM and CDR2 is ANQGSEA. The CDR3 here is CSVMTDNYGYTF. The CDR3 nucleotides are TGCAGCGTTATGACAGATAACTATGGCTACACCTTC. The full variable domain, completed using reference TRBV29-1 and TRBJ1-2, is SAVISQKPSRDICQRGTSLTIQCQVDSQVTMMFWYRQQPGQSLTLIATANQGSEATYESGFVIDKFPISRPNLTFSTLTVSNMSPEDSSIYLCSVMTDNYGYTFGSGTRLTVV.

V gene TRBV6-5 combines with J gene TRBJ1-1; 10 bases are a match to TRBD1. Per germline, CDR1 MNHEY and CDR2 SVGAGI. J gave up 6 bases and V 2 bases, and 12 bases lay outside the gene matches. The CDR3 is made up of 17 amino acids. CDR3 in amino acids: CASSYPDPGQGFAEAFF. In DNA, the CDR3 is TGTGCCAGCAGTTACCCGGATCCGGGACAGGGGTTTGCTGAAGCTTTCTTT.

The chain combines TRBV20-1 with TRBJ1-1, with a weak D call TRBD1 (5 bases). The CDR3 covers 15 residues. V shed 0 bases and J shed 4 bases, with 15 bases lying between them. Germline V gives CDR1 DFQATT, CDR2 SNEGSKA (reference sequence). CDR3 residues: CSARDGTSESTEAFF. For the CDR3, the DNA is TGCAGTGCTAGAGATGGGACCTCTGAGAGCACTGAAGCTTTCTTT.

About this clonotype itself: A much bigger clone sits one base away, suggesting this may be a read error. The chain carries TRBV15 and TRBJ2-4; 8 nucleotides line up with TRBD1. The J call may be mistaken, given a closer DNA end match to TRBJ2-7. This CDR3 has 15 amino acids. In germline, CDR1 is LNHNV, CDR2 YYDKDF (reference sequence). CDR3 DNA sequence: TGTGCCACCAGCAGTGGGGACAGGAACGCCTACGAGCAGTACTTC. The encoded protein is CATSSGDRNAYEQYF.

CDR3 region: CASSKRGGEETQYF. The CDR3 DNA follows: TGTGCCAGCAGTAAGCGGGGGGGCGAGGAGACCCAGTACTTC. This chain connects TRBV12-3 or TRBV12-4 to TRBJ2-7; 10 bases align to TRBD2. The J call is uncertain, as TRBJ2-5 better fits the DNA end. The length of the CDR3 is 14 residues.

This clonotype has at least ten counts. The gene calls are TRBV5-5 and TRBJ1-2; D is ambiguous. Per the germline V gene, CDR1 is SGHKS and CDR2 is YYEKEE (reference sequence). This CDR3 is 12 amino acids long. V lost 4 bases and J 7 bases, leaving 11 bases between the germline ends. CDR3 loop: CASSPDFIGYTF. CDR3 nucleotides: TGTGCCAGCAGCCCTGATTTCATTGGCTACACCTTC.

At least ten counts were recorded for this clonotype. The V gene is TRBV5-1, the J gene TRBJ2-1, with 11 nucleotides matching TRBD2. V shed 7 bases and J 5 bases; nucleotides not matched to a gene: 8. This CDR3 contains 15 residues. Per the germline V gene, CDR1 is SGHRS and CDR2 is YFSETQ. Here the CDR3 DNA reads TGCGCCAGCGGATCGACACTAGCGGGGGACAATGAGCAGTTCTTC. This encodes CASGSTLAGDNEQFF.